This T cell receptor beta chain was found in a study of beta chain features in type 1 diabetes. Study findings and constraints: All four CD4+ subsets from Type 1 diabetes patients carried moderately but significantly shorter TCRB CDR3s. The study found that naive, central memory and Treg TCRB repertoires appeared more similar in patients than in healthy donors. Shorter templates may be favored by PCR, equally so in patients and controls.

Since all of the isolated RNA was reverse transcribed, expressed TCRB transcripts were what got sequenced. Profiling relied on immunoSEQ multiplex PCR, and the TCRdb table lists in-frame clones only, not all of them. The table records about 700,000 clones, around an eighth of them present only once. Germline lookup yields CDR1 SNHLY and CDR2 FYNNEI. With 5 bases removed from V and 0 bases from J, the gap between germline ends came to 14 bases. The CDR3 has 15 residues. Stem cell-like memory, regulatory, central memory and naive CD4+ cells were sorted via CD45RO/CCR7/CD25/CD127/CD95/CD27. There are a few counts of this clone. The antigen is undetermined.

Source material: naive CD4+ T cells from blood. The rearrangement links TRBV2 to TRBJ2-7, with a tentative D call TRBD2 (5 bases). This receptor was identified in a man aged 18 to 29 with type 1 diabetes. For the CDR3, the DNA is TGTGCCAGCAGTTTCCGGGGAATACACTCCTACGAGCAGTACTTC. It yields the protein CASSFRGIHSYEQYF.